This T cell receptor (beta chain) was sequenced for a study of T cell responses to AZD1222 COVID-19 vaccine. Across the study: Second-dose recipients at about 4 or about 12 weeks were treated as one pooled group.

V was clipped by 4 bases and J by 8 bases, with 11 bases between them. CDR1 is MNHEY, CDR2 SMNVEV, per germline (reference sequence). The CDR3 sequence is 12 residues long. Study results and caveats: Among the donors, most were white British and more were female, and clonal diversity was possibly underestimated. The study identified only five or six AZD1222 recipients as seropositive at baseline.

Assay: immunoSEQ multiplex PCR; the TCRdb copy retains only in-frame clones and omits some. The sample comprises some 140,000 clones, about 92% of which are singletons, and about 20% rests with the top ten. As concerns this clone: Its matching antigen is unknown.

The V and J genes are TRBV27 and TRBJ1-2; D gene ambiguous. The input for sequencing was peripheral blood, taken on day 0 of AZD1222 vaccination. The sequence came from an adult in good health. The CDR3 here is CASSSTPSGYTF. The CDR3 DNA reads TGTGCCAGCAGTTCCACTCCGAGCGGCTACACCTTC.